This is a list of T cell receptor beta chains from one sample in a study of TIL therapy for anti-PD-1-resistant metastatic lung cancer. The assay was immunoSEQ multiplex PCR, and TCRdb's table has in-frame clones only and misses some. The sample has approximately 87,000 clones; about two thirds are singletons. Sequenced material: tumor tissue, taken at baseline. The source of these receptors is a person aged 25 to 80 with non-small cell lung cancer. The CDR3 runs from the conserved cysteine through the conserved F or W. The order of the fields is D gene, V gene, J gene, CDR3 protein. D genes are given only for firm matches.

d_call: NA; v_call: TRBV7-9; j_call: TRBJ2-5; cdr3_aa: CASRGPDQETQYF
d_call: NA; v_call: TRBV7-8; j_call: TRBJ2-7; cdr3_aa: CASRNERIREQYF
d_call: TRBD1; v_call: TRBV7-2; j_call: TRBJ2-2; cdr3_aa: CASSLFRGHSGELFF
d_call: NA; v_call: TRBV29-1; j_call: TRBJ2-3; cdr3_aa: CSVENPRTDTQYF
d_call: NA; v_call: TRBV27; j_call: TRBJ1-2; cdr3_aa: CASRQGHGYTF
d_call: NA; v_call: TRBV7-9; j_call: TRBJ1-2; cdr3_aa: CASSLETSGYTF
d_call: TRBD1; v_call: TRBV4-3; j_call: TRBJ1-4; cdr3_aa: CASSQATGRVKLFF
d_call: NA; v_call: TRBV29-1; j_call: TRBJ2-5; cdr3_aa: CSVVWVGETQYF
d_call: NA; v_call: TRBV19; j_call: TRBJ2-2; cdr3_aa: CASSIGPSGAGGELFF
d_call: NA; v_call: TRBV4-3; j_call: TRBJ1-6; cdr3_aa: CASSHLIGRGPLHF
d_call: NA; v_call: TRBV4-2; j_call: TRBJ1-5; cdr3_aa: CASSLQGSNQPQHF
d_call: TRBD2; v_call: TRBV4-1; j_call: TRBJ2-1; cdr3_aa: CASSQGPSGEGSYNEQFF
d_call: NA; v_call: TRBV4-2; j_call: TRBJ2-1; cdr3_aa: CASSQGGEGGNEQFF
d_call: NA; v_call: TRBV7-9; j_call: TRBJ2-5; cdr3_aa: CASSLMGAVETQYF
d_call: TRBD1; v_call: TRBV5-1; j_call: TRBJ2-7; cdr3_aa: CASSLEGTGASYEQYF
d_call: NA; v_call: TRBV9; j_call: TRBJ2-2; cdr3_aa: CASSDRVVTGELFF
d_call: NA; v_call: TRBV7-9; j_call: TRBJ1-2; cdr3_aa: CASTPLRRPHGYTF
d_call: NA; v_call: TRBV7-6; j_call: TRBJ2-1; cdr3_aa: CASSLVSRGTLDEQFF
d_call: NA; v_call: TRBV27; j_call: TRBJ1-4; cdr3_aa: CASSLTGINEKLFF
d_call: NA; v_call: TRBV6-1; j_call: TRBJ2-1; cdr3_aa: CASSEVVLAQFF
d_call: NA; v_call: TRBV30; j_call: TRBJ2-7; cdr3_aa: CAWGPGPYEQYF
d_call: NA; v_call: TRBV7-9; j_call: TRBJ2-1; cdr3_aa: CASSLSLFSYNEQFF
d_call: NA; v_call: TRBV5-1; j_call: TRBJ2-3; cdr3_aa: CASSGGRSGADTQYF
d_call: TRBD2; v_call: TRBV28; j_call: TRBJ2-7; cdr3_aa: CASRREGGPNEQYF
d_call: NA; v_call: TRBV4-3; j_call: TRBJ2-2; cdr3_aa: CASSQVASNTGELFF
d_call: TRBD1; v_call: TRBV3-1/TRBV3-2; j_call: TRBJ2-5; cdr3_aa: CASSRGQGAKAQETQYF
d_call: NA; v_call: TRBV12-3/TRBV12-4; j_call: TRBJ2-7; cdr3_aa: CASSSHGPYEQYF
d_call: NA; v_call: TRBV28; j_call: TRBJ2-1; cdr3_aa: CASSPSQPLSYNEQFF
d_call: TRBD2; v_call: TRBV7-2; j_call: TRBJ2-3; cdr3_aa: CASSPRGLAGNTDTQYF
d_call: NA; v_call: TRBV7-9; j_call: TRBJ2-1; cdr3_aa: CASSLLDYLIYNEQFF
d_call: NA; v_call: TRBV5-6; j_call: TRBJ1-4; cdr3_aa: CASSLAFDISDEKLFF
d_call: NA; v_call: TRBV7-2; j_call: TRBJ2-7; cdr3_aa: CASRTDSPPYEQYF
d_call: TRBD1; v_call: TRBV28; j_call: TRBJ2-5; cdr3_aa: CASSGLGQGEKETQYF
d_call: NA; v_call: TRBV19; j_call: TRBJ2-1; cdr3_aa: CASRPPGYNEQFF
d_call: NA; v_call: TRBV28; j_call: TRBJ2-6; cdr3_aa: CASSPPDWSGANVLTF
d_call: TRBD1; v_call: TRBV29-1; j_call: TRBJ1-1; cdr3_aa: CSVVRTGGYTEAFF
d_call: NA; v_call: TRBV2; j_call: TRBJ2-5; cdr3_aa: CASTRGWGGETQYF
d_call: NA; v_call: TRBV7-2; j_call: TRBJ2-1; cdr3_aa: CASSASRVPGEQFF
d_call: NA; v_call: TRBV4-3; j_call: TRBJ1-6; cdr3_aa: CASSPGRSNNSPLHF
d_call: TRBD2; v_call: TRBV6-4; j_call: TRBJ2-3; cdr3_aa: CASSDGTSGGADTQYF
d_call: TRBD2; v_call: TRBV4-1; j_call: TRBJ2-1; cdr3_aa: CASSPILGTSLNEQFF
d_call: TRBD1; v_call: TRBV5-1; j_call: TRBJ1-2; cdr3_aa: CASSYGTAGSYGYTF
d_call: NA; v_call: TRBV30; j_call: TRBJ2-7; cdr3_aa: CAWSFIGGPQQYF
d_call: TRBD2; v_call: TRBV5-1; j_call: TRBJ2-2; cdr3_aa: CASSLGLAAFANTGELFF
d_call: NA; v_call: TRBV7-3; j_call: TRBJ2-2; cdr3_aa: CASTLWGLFF
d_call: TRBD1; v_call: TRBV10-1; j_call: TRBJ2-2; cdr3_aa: CASRRPGTGTVAGELFF
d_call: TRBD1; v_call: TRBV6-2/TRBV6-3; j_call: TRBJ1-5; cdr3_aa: CASSRGQTNQPQHF
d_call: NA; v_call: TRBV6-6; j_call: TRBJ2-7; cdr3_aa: CASNRGVHEQYF
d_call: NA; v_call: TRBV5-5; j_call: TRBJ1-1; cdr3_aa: CASSRGEVVNTEAFF